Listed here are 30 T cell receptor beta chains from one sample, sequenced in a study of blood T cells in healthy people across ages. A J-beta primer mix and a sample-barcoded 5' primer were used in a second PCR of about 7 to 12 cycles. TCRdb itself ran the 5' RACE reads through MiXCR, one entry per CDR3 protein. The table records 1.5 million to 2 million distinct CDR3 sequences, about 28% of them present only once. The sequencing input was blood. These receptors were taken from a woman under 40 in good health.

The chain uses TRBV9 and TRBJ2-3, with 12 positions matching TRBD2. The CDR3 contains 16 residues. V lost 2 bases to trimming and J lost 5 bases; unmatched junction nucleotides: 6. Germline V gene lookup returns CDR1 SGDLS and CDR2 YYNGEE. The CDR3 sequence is CASSVEGLAGKDTQYF. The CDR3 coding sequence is TGTGCCAGCAGCGTGGAGGGACTAGCGGGTAAAGATACGCAGTATTTT.

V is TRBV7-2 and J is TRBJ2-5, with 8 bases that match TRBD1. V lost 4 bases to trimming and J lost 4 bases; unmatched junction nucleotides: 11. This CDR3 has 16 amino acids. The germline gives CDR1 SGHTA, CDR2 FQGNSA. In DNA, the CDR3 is TGTGCCAGCAGCTCCTACATCAGGGGGCCGGGAGAGACCCAGTACTTC. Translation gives CASSSYIRGPGETQYF.

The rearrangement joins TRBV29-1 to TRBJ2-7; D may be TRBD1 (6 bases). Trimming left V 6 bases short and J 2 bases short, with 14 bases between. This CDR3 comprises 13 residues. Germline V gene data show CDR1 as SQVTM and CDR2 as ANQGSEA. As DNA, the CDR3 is TGCAGCGTGCGTGGACAGCCGACCTACGAGCAGTACTTC. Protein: CSVRGQPTYEQYF.

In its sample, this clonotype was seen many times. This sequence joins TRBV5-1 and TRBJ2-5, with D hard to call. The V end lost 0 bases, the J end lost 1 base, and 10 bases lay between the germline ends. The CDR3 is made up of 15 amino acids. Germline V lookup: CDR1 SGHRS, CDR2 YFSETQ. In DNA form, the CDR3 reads TGCGCCAGCAGCTTGGGTGGTACGACCCAAGAGACCCAGTACTTC. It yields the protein CASSLGGTTQETQYF. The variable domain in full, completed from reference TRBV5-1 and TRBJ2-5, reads KAGVTQTPRYLIKTRGQQVTLSCSPISGHRSVSWYQQTPGQGLQFLFEYFSETQRNKGNFPGRFSGRQFSNSRSEMNVSTLELGDSALYLCASSLGGTTQETQYFGPGTRLLVL.

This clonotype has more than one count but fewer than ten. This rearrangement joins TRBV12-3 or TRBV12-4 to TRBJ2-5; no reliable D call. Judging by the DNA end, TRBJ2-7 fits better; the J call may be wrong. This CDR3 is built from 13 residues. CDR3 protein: CASSLAAPTEQYF. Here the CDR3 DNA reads TGTGCCAGCAGTTTAGCGGCTCCCACCGAGCAGTACTTC.

The CDR3 nucleotides read TGCAGCGTTGGAGATCGGCGGGGAGTGAACTATGGCTACACCTTC. Encoded protein: CSVGDRRGVNYGYTF. The chain uses TRBV29-1 and TRBJ1-2; the D is unclear. The germline V gene encodes CDR1 SQVTM and CDR2 ANQGSEA. Trimming left V 4 bases short and J 2 bases short, with 17 bases between. The CDR3 has 15 residues.

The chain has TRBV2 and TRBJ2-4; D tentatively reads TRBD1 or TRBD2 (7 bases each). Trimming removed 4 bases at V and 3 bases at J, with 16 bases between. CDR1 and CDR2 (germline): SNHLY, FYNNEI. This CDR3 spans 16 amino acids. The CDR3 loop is CASSVGSGGGKNIQYF. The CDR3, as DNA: TGTGCCAGCAGTGTAGGCTCAGGGGGGGGCAAAAACATTCAGTACTTC.

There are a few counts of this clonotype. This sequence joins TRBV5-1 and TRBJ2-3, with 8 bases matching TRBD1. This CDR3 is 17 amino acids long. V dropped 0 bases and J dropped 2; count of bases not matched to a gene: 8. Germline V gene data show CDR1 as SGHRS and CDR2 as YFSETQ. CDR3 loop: CASSLGAQGAPTDTQYF. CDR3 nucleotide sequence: TGCGCCAGCAGCTTGGGAGCTCAGGGGGCCCCCACAGATACGCAGTATTTT.

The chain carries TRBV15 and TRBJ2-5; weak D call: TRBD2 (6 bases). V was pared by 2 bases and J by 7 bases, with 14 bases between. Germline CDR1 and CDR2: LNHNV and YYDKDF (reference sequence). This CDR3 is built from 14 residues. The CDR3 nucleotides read TGTGCCACCAGCAGAAAGACTAGAAGAGGGACCCAGTACTTC. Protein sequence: CATSRKTRRGTQYF. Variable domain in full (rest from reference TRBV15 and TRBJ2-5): DAMVIQNPRYQVTQFGKPVTLSCSQTLNHNVMYWYQQKSSQAPKLLFHYYDKDFNNEADTPDNFQSRRPNTSFCFLDIRSPGLGDTAMYLCATSRKTRRGTQYFGPGTRLLVL.

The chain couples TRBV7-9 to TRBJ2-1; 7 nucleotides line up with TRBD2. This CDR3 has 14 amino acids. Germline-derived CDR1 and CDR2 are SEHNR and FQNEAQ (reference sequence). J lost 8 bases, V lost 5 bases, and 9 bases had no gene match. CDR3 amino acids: CASSRTSRRDEQFF. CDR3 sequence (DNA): TGTGCCAGCAGCCGGACTAGTCGTCGCGATGAGCAGTTCTTC.

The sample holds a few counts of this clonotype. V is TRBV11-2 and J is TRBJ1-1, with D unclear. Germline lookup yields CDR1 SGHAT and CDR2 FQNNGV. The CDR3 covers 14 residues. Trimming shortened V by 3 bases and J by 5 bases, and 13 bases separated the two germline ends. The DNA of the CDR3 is TGTGCCAGCAGCTTTAGGCTTGATGGTACTGAAGCTTTCTTT. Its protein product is CASSFRLDGTEAFF. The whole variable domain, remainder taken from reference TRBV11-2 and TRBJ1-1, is EAGVAQSPRYKIIEKRQSVAFWCNPISGHATLYWYQQILGQGPKLLIQFQNNGVVDDSQLPKDRFSAERLKGVDSTLKIQPAKLEDSAVYLCASSFRLDGTEAFFGQGTRLTVV.

CDR3 in DNA: TGTGCCAGCAGGAAGACAGCGTATCCTACCTACGAGCAGTACTTC. This codes for CASRKTAYPTYEQYF. V usage is TRBV28 and J usage is TRBJ2-7; possible D gene TRBD1, 5 bases. The CDR3 spans 15 residues. Germline CDR1 is MDHEN and CDR2 is SYDVKM. With 6 bases removed from V and 2 bases from J, the gap between germline ends came to 17 bases.

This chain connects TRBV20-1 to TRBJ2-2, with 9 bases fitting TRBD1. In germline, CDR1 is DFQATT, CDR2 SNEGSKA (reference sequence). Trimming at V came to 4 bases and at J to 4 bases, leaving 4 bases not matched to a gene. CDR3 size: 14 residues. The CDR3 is CSATGTGPTGELFF. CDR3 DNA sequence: TGCAGTGCTACCGGGACAGGGCCCACCGGGGAGCTGTTTTTT.

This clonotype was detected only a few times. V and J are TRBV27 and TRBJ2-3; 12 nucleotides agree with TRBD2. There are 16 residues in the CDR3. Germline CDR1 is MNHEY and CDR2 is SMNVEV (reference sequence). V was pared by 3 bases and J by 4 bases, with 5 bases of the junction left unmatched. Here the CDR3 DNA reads TGTGCCAGCAGTTTTTCTAGCGGGAGGGGCCCAGATACGCAGTATTTT. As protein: CASSFSSGRGPDTQYF.

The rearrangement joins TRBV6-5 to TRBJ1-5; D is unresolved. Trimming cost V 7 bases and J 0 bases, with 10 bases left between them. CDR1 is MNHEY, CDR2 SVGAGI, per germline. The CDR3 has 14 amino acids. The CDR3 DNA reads TGTGCCAGCACCTCGGGTAATAGCAATCAGCCCCAGCATTTT. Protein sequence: CASTSGNSNQPQHF.

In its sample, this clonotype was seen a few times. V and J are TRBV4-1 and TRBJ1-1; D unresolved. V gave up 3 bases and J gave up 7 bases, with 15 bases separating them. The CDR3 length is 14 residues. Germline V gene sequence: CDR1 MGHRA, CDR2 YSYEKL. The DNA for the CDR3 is TGCGCCAGCAGCCAGACCGGGCCGCTGGTTGAAGCTTTCTTT. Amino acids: CASSQTGPLVEAFF.

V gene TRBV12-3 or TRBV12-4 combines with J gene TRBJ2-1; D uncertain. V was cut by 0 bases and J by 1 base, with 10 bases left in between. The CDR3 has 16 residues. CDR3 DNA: TGTGCCAGCAGTTTAGCCCGGGCGGAGTCCTACAATGAGCAGTTCTTC. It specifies CASSLARAESYNEQFF.

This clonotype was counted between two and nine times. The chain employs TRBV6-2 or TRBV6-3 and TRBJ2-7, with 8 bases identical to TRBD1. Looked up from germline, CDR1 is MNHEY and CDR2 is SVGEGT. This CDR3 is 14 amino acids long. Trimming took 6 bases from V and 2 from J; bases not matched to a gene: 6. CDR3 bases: TGTGCCAGCAGACCGGACAGGGAAGCCTACGAGCAGTACTTC. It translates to CASRPDREAYEQYF.

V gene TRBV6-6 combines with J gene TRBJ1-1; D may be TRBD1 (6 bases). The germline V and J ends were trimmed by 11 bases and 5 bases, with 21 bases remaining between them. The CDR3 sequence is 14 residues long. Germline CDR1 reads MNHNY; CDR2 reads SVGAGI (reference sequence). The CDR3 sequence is CASGGGAGETEAFF. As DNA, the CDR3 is TGTGCCTCCGGGGGGGGCGCGGGGGAGACTGAAGCTTTCTTT.

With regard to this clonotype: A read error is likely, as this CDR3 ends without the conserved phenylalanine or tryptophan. CDR3 in DNA: TGTGCCAGCAGTTTTAGGGGGGCGGGGGAGACCCAGTACTGC. Its protein is CASSFRGAGETQYC. The genes are TRBV12-3 or TRBV12-4 and TRBJ2-5, with D perhaps TRBD1 or TRBD2 (6 bases each). Trimming cost V 3 bases and J 5 bases, with 13 bases left between them. The CDR3 length is 14 residues.

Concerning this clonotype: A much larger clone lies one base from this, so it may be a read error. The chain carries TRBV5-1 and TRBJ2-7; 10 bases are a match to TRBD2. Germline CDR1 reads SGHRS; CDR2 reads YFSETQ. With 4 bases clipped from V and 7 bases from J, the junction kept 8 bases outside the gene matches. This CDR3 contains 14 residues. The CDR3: CASSQPGLAIEQYF. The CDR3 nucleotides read TGCGCCAGCAGCCAACCGGGACTAGCGATTGAGCAGTACTTC. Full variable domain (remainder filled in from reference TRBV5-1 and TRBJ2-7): KAGVTQTPRYLIKTRGQQVTLSCSPISGHRSVSWYQQTPGQGLQFLFEYFSETQRNKGNFPGRFSGRQFSNSRSEMNVSTLELGDSALYLCASSQPGLAIEQYFGPGTRLTVT.

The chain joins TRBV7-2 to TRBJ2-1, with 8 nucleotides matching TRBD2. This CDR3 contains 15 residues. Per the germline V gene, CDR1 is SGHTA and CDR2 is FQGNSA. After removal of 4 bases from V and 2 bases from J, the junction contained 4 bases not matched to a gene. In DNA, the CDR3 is TGTGCCAGCAGCTCCCGACTAGCGACCTACAATGAGCAGTTCTTC. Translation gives CASSSRLATYNEQFF.

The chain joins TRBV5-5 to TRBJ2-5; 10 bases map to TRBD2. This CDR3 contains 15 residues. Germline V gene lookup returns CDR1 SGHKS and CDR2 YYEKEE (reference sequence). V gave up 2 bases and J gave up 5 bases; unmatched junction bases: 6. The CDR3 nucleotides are TGTGCCAGCAGCTTCGCTAGCGGGGGCAGGGAGACCCAGTACTTC. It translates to CASSFASGGRETQYF.

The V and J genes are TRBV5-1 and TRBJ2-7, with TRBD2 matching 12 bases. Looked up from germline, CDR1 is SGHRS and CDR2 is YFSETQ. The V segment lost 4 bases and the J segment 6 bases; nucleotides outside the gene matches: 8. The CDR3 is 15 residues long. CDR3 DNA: TGCGCCAGCAGCAATGAGACTAGCGGGAGTGGCGAGCAGTACTTC. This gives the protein CASSNETSGSGEQYF.

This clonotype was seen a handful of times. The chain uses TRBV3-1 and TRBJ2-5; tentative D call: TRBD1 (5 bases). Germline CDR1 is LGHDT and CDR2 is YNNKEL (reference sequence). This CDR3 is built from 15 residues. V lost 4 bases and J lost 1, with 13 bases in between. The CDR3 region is CASSPDGQSQETQYF. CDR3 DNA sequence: TGTGCCAGCAGCCCAGACGGACAAAGCCAAGAGACCCAGTACTTC.

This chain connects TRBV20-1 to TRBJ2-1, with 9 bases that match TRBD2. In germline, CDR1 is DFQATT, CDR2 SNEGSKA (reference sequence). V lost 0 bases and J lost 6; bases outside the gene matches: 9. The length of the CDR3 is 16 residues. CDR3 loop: CSARDPAGGSRNEQFF. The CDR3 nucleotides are TGCAGTGCTAGAGATCCGGCGGGAGGGTCGCGCAATGAGCAGTTCTTC.

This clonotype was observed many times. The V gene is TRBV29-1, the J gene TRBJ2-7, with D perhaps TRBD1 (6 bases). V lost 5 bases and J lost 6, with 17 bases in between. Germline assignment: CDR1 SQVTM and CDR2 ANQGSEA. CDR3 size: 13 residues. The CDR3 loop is CSVTAGTRGEQYF. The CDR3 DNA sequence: TGCAGCGTTACCGCCGGGACACGGGGCGAGCAGTACTTC.

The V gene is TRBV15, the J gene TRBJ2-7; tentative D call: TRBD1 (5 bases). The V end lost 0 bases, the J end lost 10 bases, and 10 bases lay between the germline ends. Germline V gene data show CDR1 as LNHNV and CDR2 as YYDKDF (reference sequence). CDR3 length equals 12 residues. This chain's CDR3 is CATSRDTDIQYF. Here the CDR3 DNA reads TGTGCCACCAGCAGAGATACGGACATCCAGTACTTC.

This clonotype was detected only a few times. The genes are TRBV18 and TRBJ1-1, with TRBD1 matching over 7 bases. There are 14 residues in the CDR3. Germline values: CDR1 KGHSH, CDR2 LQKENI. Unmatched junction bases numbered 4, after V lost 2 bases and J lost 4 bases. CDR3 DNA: TGTGCCAGCTCACCAATCGCAGGGGGCACTGAAGCTTTCTTT. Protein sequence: CASSPIAGGTEAFF. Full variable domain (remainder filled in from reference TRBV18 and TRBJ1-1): NAGVMQNPRHLVRRRGQEARLRCSPMKGHSHVYWYRQLPEEGLKFMVYLQKENIIDESGMPKERFSAEFPKEGPSILRIQQVVRGDSAAYFCASSPIAGGTEAFFGQGTRLTVV.

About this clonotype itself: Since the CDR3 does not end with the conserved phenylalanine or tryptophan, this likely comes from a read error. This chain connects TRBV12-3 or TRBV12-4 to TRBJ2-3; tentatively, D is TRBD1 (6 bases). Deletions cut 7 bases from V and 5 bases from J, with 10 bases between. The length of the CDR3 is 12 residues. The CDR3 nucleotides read TGTGCCAGCAATAAAGGGGGAGATACGCAGTATTCT. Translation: CASNKGGDTQYS.